This TCR beta chain was profiled in a study of cytotoxic CD8 clonotypes in ibrutinib-treated CLL (dated by TCRdb to about 2021). With regard to the full study: The cohort was composed of about a dozen relapsed/refractory and around 14 treatment-naive patients; IGHV unmutated status was identified in fewer than 18 patients. Responses were partial in around 25 patients and complete in 2; after median approximately 5.5 years follow-up, about 14 stayed in remission and some twelve progressed. The response samples were drawn at a median of roughly eleven months into treatment, with a range of about 6 to 40 months. Samples averaged roughly 280,000 productive templates and 90,000 to 95,000 productive rearrangements. Longitudinal samples were available for about 30% of the 86 trial participants. Cryopreserved peripheral blood mononuclear cells were collected before treatment, at response, and at either disease progression or sustained remission.

A MiSeq instrument was used for deep resolution sequencing, which targeted depths ranging from 1 in 1 million up to 1 in 200,000 T cells, with coverage averaging 10x for each clonotype. The immunoSEQ hsTCRB Kit was used to generate the TCR beta libraries. The original pipeline was this. Data were analyzed with ImmunoSEQ Data Assistant and ImmunoSEQ Analyzer, with V, D and J genes assigned per IMGT definitions. Clonality, which ranges from 0 to 1, was calculated by subtracting the normalized Shannon entropy of productive rearrangement frequencies from one. Only overrepresented clonotypes making up at least 0.05% of the repertoire of each patient were included in the public clonotype analysis. Thirteen age-matched healthy donor repertoires from immuneACCESS were used as controls for clonality. In its TCRdb copy, this immuneACCESS table keeps in-frame sequences only and misses some clones. Where compared with another copy, unresolved V genes explain less than half of these, and the others have no known cause. That table furnishes V, J and clone size, whereas the DNA furnished D and trimming. The sample has around 310,000 clones on record, roughly 79% of them singletons. About 6.3% of the sample lies in the top ten.

The investigation overall reported the following: An increase in clonality was observed at ibrutinib response, with clonality remaining stable during sustained remission and falling back toward baseline at progression. Lymph node repertoires were not examined, and the timing of sampling was not matched between patients in sustained remission and those whose disease progressed. Baseline clonality was found to be higher than that of age-matched healthy donors and was strongly correlated with circulating CD8+ T-cell counts. Public clonotypes were found to be uncommon and were observed to contract or remain stable during treatment; the increase in clonality was shown to reflect expansion of private clonotypes at ibrutinib response.

For TCR beta library preparation, roughly 2 micrograms of genomic DNA were isolated from cryopreserved PBMCs. Longitudinal blood samples from CLL patients on ibrutinib monotherapy underwent high-throughput TCR beta sequencing. Patients were enrolled in a phase 2 open-label single-center ibrutinib monotherapy trial. This clone was detected only a few times. Its antigen remains unidentified. Base qualities were left out, and no much larger clone turns up one base away. Distinct nucleotide sequences in the sample also encode this CDR3. The sequence came from a human donor with chronic lymphocytic leukemia. Sample: PBMCs, taken before ibrutinib treatment.

For the CDR3, the sequence is CASSPSGEQYF. The DNA sequence reads TGTGCCAGCTCACCTAGTGGTGAGCAGTACTTC. The sequence links TRBV18 to TRBJ2-7, with an unclear D gene assignment. The junction shows trimming of 3 bases on V and 7 bases on J, plus 7 bases between the germline ends. From a lookup of the germline V gene, CDR1 and CDR2 are KGHSH and LQKENI. From the cysteine up to the phenylalanine, the CDR3 has a length of 11 residues. Only the CDR3 portion is preserved as DNA: 33 bases, with reading frame beginning at the first base.